This TCR beta chain derives from a study of T-cell reconstitution after alpha-beta-depleted transplantation in children. TCRbeta library preparation incorporated unique molecular identifiers. TCRdb re-analysed the PCR reads in MiXCR, keeping a single row per CDR3 protein. The table shows under 450,000 distinct CDR3 sequences, with around 15% occurring only once. This clonotype was found a few times. The starting material was PBMCs, mostly from graft donor cells, obtained 360 days after TCRalphabeta/CD19-depleted stem cell transplant. The TCR comes from a boy under two years old who had a stem cell transplant for Wiskott-Aldrich syndrome, so the T cells may come from the graft donor.

CDR3 loop: CASSRGGTGSYEQYF. The CDR3 DNA reads TGTGCCAGCAGCCGCGGGGGGACAGGGTCCTACGAGCAGTACTTC. This chain joins TRBV7-2 and TRBJ2-7; D perhaps matches TRBD1 (9 bases). Germline V gene data show CDR1 as SGHTA and CDR2 as FQGNSA. This CDR3 has 15 amino acids. The V end lost 5 bases, the J end lost 1 base, and 15 bases lay between the germline ends.